These 14 T cell receptor beta chains were sequenced from one sample in a study of T-cell reconstitution after alpha-beta-depleted transplantation in children. As it was prepared, the TCRbeta library received unique molecular identifiers. TCRdb re-derived calls from the PCR reads in MiXCR, one entry per CDR3 protein. The repertoire holds 640,000 or so distinct CDR3 sequences, roughly 15% seen once, with 1.1% in the top ten. The sample consisted of PBMCs from the stem cell graft donor, taken from the stem cell graft. Receptor source: a human donor who donated a stem cell graft to a child with acute myeloid leukemia.

Many counts were recorded for this clonotype. The J gene is TRBJ1-4, the V gene TRBV29-1; 7 bases are a match to TRBD1. CDR1 and CDR2 from the germline V gene are SQVTM and ANQGSEA. The ends lost 7 bases at V and 8 bases at J; junction bases unmatched: 13. CDR3 length: 14 amino acids. CDR3 in DNA: TGCAGCGCTAATTCCGGGACAGCGGGGGAAAAACTGTTTTTT. The encoded protein is CSANSGTAGEKLFF. The whole variable domain, remainder taken from reference TRBV29-1 and TRBJ1-4, is SAVISQKPSRDICQRGTSLTIQCQVDSQVTMMFWYRQQPGQSLTLIATANQGSEATYESGFVIDKFPISRPNLTFSTLTVSNMSPEDSSIYLCSANSGTAGEKLFFGSGTQLSVL.

This clonotype was recorded at least ten times. The chain has TRBV20-1 and TRBJ2-3; unclear D gene. Germline V lookup: CDR1 DFQATT, CDR2 SNEGSKA (reference sequence). The CDR3 extends over 16 amino acids. V lost 4 bases and J lost 0, with 17 bases in between. CDR3 sequence: CSAISPTRSSTDTQYF. CDR3 bases: TGCAGTGCTATCTCCCCGACGCGTTCTAGCACAGATACGCAGTATTTT.

On this clonotype: This sequence may be a read error, since a much larger clone differs from it by one base. V and J are TRBV20-1 and TRBJ1-5; D is possibly TRBD1 (5 bases). This CDR3 region has 14 residues. Germline values: CDR1 DFQATT, CDR2 SNEGSKA (reference sequence). Here the CDR3 reads CSSRHGTAYQPQHF. CDR3 in DNA: TGCAGTTCTAGGCACGGGACCGCGTATCAGCCCCAGCATTTT.

This clonotype was observed a handful of times. The chain has TRBV29-1 and TRBJ2-1; D possibly corresponds to TRBD2 (6 bases). CDR1 is SQVTM, CDR2 ANQGSEA, per germline. The CDR3 totals 13 residues. V gave up 7 bases and J gave up 0 bases, with 10 bases separating them. The CDR3 region has the DNA TGCAGCGGGCGGGACTCCTCCTACAATGAGCAGTTCTTC. Translation: CSGRDSSYNEQFF.

The chain is built from TRBV4-1 and TRBJ2-7, with D possibly matching TRBD1 (7 bases). V was cut by 3 bases and J by 5 bases, with 11 bases left in between. Looked up from germline, CDR1 is MGHRA and CDR2 is YSYEKL. This CDR3 comprises 13 residues. CDR3 in DNA: TGCGCCAGCAGCCATCAGGGGGAGGACGAGCAGTACTTC. Amino acid sequence: CASSHQGEDEQYF.

This clonotype showed up many times. The genes are TRBV20-1 and TRBJ2-7; 7 bases map to TRBD1. There are 14 residues in the CDR3. From germline, CDR1 is DFQATT and CDR2 SNEGSKA (reference sequence). J gave up 1 base and V 0 bases, and 3 bases lay outside the gene matches. The CDR3 loop reads CSARDRGISYEQYF. DNA of the CDR3: TGCAGTGCTAGAGACAGGGGGATATCCTACGAGCAGTACTTC.

This clonotype was detected many times. V and J are TRBV4-2 and TRBJ2-1, with 13 bases identical to TRBD2. CDR3 length equals 16 residues. The trim removed 4 bases at V and 5 bases at J, leaving 5 bases unmatched. Germline V gene lookup returns CDR1 LGHNA and CDR2 YNFKEQ. In DNA form, the CDR3 reads TGTGCCAGCAGCCTTCTTACTAGCGGGGGGGACAATGAGCAGTTCTTC. Residues: CASSLLTSGGDNEQFF.

This clonotype was recorded at least ten times. This chain joins TRBV20-1 and TRBJ2-5; 10 positions agree with TRBD2. The CDR3 sequence is 16 residues long. Germline assignment: CDR1 DFQATT and CDR2 SNEGSKA (reference sequence). Losses at the gene ends were 0 bases for V and 2 bases for J; bases not matched to a gene: 6. The CDR3 loop is CSAREASGGSQETQYF. CDR3 in DNA: TGCAGTGCTAGAGAAGCTAGCGGGGGTTCGCAAGAGACCCAGTACTTC.

The sample holds a few counts of this clonotype. J is TRBJ2-5 and V is TRBV20-1; TRBD1 might be the D (5 bases). CDR1 is DFQATT, CDR2 SNEGSKA, per germline (reference sequence). The CDR3 loop spans 16 amino acids. Trimming removed 4 bases at V and 7 bases at J, with 25 bases between. The CDR3 sequence is CSATTTGPLPLRTQYF. CDR3 DNA sequence: TGCAGTGCTACTACTACAGGTCCACTACCCCTCAGGACCCAGTACTTC.

This clonotype was picked up a small number of times. This chain links TRBV24-1 with TRBJ1-5, with TRBD1 as a possible D gene (6 bases). The V gene lost 9 bases and the J gene lost 6 bases, with 14 bases spanning the gap. Germline values: CDR1 KGHDR, CDR2 SFDVKD. The CDR3 runs 13 residues. The CDR3 is CATGRGGGQPQHF. In DNA form, the CDR3 reads TGTGCCACCGGCCGGGGGGGCGGTCAGCCCCAGCATTTT.

This clonotype was seen at least ten times. This sequence joins TRBV7-2 and TRBJ2-1; perhaps D is TRBD1 or TRBD2 (5 bases each). The CDR3 contains 17 residues. CDR1 and CDR2 (germline): SGHTA, FQGNSA. V was cut by 0 bases and J by 9 bases, with 21 bases left in between. CDR3 residues: CASSLASPGSSSGEQFF. In nucleotides, the CDR3 is TGTGCCAGCAGCTTAGCTTCTCCAGGGAGCTCTAGTGGTGAGCAGTTCTTC.

This clonotype was seen ten or more times. The rearrangement uses TRBV20-1 and TRBJ2-3; D may be TRBD1 (5 bases). From germline, CDR1 is DFQATT and CDR2 SNEGSKA (reference sequence). The CDR3 runs to 13 residues. V lost 3 bases, J lost 4 bases, and 11 bases lay in between. The CDR3 DNA reads as TGCAGTGCTAGCGCAGGGAAGGCAGATACGCAGTATTTT. Protein product: CSASAGKADTQYF.

The table lists this clonotype with many counts. This rearrangement joins TRBV29-1 to TRBJ2-3; D is unresolved. Germline V CDR1 and CDR2: SQVTM, ANQGSEA. V lost 2 bases, J lost 2 bases, and 5 bases lay in between. The CDR3 is made up of 12 amino acids. In nucleotides, the CDR3 is TGCAGCGTTGAACGAACCACAGATACGCAGTATTTT. Translated, it gives CSVERTTDTQYF.

The chain uses TRBV28 and TRBJ2-5; 7 bases map to TRBD2. V dropped 5 bases and J dropped 4; count of bases not matched to a gene: 4. The germline V gene has CDR1 MDHEN and CDR2 SYDVKM. The CDR3 loop spans 13 amino acids. The CDR3 DNA is TGTGCCAGCAGTAATAGCGGGCGAGAGACCCAGTACTTC. Translation gives CASSNSGRETQYF.